Following are 28 T cell receptor beta chains from one sample sequenced in a study of blood T cell repertoires in COVID-19. Generated by immunoSEQ multiplex PCR, the TCRdb table keeps only in-frame clones and is missing some. The sample has under 300,000 clones; 85% to 90% are singletons. Sequencing was done on a sample of peripheral blood. The receptors derive from a woman in her thirties or forties who had recovered from COVID-19.

The chain uses TRBV30 and TRBJ2-1; the D gene is possibly TRBD1 (6 bases). Trimming left V 1 base short and J 0 bases short, with 13 bases between. The length of the CDR3 is 16 residues. From germline, CDR1 is GTSNPN and CDR2 SVGIG (reference sequence). DNA for the CDR3: TGTGCCTGGAGTGGGGCAAGGGGGAGCTCCTACAATGAGCAGTTCTTC. Translated, it gives CAWSGARGSSYNEQFF.

The chain joins TRBV6-5 to TRBJ2-7, with D perhaps TRBD2 (7 bases). The V end was cut by 8 bases, the J end by 2 bases, with 16 bases between. The CDR3 has 14 residues. Germline values: CDR1 MNHEY, CDR2 SVGAGI. CDR3 region: CASRPGGLPYEQYF. CDR3 coding DNA: TGTGCCAGCCGGCCCGGGGGGCTTCCCTACGAGCAGTACTTC.

This clone was recorded only once. The rearrangement joins TRBV5-1 to TRBJ2-7; D is possibly TRBD1 (5 bases). V was clipped by 0 bases and J by 4 bases, with 8 bases between them. Germline CDR1 is SGHRS and CDR2 is YFSETQ. This CDR3 comprises 13 residues. The chain's CDR3 is CASSLEQVYEQYF. CDR3 sequence (DNA): TGCGCCAGCAGCTTGGAACAGGTATACGAGCAGTACTTC.

Here the CDR3 reads CASSSGRTDTQYF. The DNA of the CDR3 is TGTGCCAGCAGCAGCGGCCGCACAGATACGCAGTATTTT. V usage is TRBV7-2 and J usage is TRBJ2-3; a weak D match, TRBD2 (5 bases). There are 13 residues in the CDR3. V gave up 5 bases and J gave up 1 base, with 7 bases separating them. The V gene's germline CDR1 is SGHTA and CDR2 FQGNSA.

V and J are TRBV19 and TRBJ1-5, with D perhaps TRBD1 (6 bases). The germline CDR1 and CDR2 sequences are LNHDA and SQIVND (reference sequence). Trimming removed 8 bases at V and 7 bases at J, with 18 bases between. The CDR3 loop spans 14 amino acids. The CDR3, as DNA: TGTGCCAGTGGGGGCAGGGTGTCATACCAGCCCCAGCATTTT. This encodes CASGGRVSYQPQHF.

The CDR3 DNA reads as TGTGCCAGTAGTCCCGGACTCCGGGCTTACTATGGCTACACCTTC. This gives the protein CASSPGLRAYYGYTF. The V call is TRBV19, the J call TRBJ1-2; D unclear. This CDR3 spans 15 amino acids. Germline V lookup: CDR1 LNHDA, CDR2 SQIVND (reference sequence). Trimming took 5 bases from V and 3 from J, leaving 16 bases between them.

The chain has TRBV27 and TRBJ2-5, with 13 bases identical to TRBD2. The CDR3 totals 16 residues. The J segment lost 5 bases and the V segment lost 5 bases, leaving 8 bases of the junction unmatched. Germline CDR1 is MNHEY and CDR2 is SMNVEV (reference sequence). The CDR3 DNA reads TGTGCCAGCAGTAGACTAGCGGGAGGTGGGGGGGAGACCCAGTACTTC. It specifies CASSRLAGGGGETQYF.

The genes are TRBV4-3 and TRBJ1-1; 10 positions agree with TRBD1. J was trimmed by 4 bases and V by 0 bases; bases with no gene match: 8. This CDR3 has 17 residues. Germline V gives CDR1 LGHNA, CDR2 YSLEER. CDR3 sequence (DNA): TGCGCCAGCAGCCAAGACCCCAGGACAGGGGGTCGCACTGAAGCTTTCTTT. Translated: CASSQDPRTGGRTEAFF.

The V gene is TRBV4-1, the J gene TRBJ1-1, with D possibly being TRBD1 (6 bases). V lost 1 base to trimming and J lost 5 bases, with 14 bases between them. The V gene's germline CDR1 is MGHRA and CDR2 YSYEKL. The CDR3 loop spans 15 amino acids. The CDR3 DNA reads as TGCGCCAGCAGCCAAGGTTCAGGGGCGTTAACTGAAGCTTTCTTT. Its protein is CASSQGSGALTEAFF.

The V call is TRBV10-2, the J call TRBJ1-5, with 9 bases aligning to TRBD1. J gave up 12 bases and V 2 bases, and 14 bases lay outside the gene matches. The V gene's germline CDR1 is WSHSY and CDR2 SAAADI. There are 16 residues in the CDR3. The CDR3 coding sequence is TGCGCCAGCAGTGAGCCGGGACAGGGTGTCGGGAAGGGCCAGCATTTT. This encodes CASSEPGQGVGKGQHF.

The chain uses TRBV7-2 and TRBJ1-6, with TRBD1 matching over 8 bases. Per germline, CDR1 SGHTA and CDR2 FQGNSA. The CDR3 sequence is 15 residues long. Trimming removed 3 bases from V and 7 bases from J; junction bases left unmatched: 5. The CDR3: CASSLDRVGNSPLHF. CDR3 DNA sequence: TGTGCCAGCAGCTTGGACAGGGTGGGAAATTCACCCCTCCACTTT.

The chain links TRBV19 to TRBJ1-1, with D possibly TRBD1 on 5 matching bases. The CDR3 totals 16 residues. Trimming stripped 7 bases from V and 0 bases from J, with 18 bases between. Germline CDR1 is LNHDA and CDR2 is SQIVND (reference sequence). The CDR3 DNA follows: TGTGCCAGTACTCCCTGGCAGGGCCCCATGAACACTGAAGCTTTCTTT. This codes for CASTPWQGPMNTEAFF.

V is TRBV24-1 and J is TRBJ1-1, with 11 nucleotides matching TRBD1. The CDR3 consists of 15 residues. J lost 3 bases, V lost 7 bases, and 6 bases had no gene match. Looked up from germline, CDR1 is KGHDR and CDR2 is SFDVKD. The CDR3 DNA reads TGTGCCACCAGAGACCCGGGACAGGGGGACACTGAAGCTTTCTTT. It translates to CATRDPGQGDTEAFF.

The chain joins TRBV7-2 to TRBJ2-5; 7 positions agree with TRBD2. The CDR3 consists of 11 residues. Germline V CDR1 and CDR2: SGHTA, FQGNSA. Trimming cost V 10 bases and J 5 bases; bases outside gene matches: 4. The CDR3 spells CATGRGETQYF. CDR3 DNA: TGTGCCACCGGGCGGGGGGAGACCCAGTACTTC.

The chain employs TRBV4-1 and TRBJ1-1; no reliable D call. Deletions cut 4 bases from V and 1 base from J, with 25 bases between. CDR1 is MGHRA, CDR2 YSYEKL, per germline. CDR3 length equals 19 residues. In DNA form, the CDR3 reads TGCGCCAGCAGCCCGGTCGCAGGCCGTAGGTTGGCACCGAACACTGAAGCTTTCTTT. It specifies CASSPVAGRRLAPNTEAFF.

The CDR3 coding sequence is TGTGCCAGCAGCCCGGAACGCCCGGGACAGGGGGCGCGCAGGGGCTATGGCTACACCTTC. Its protein product is CASSPERPGQGARRGYGYTF. This sequence joins TRBV11-3 and TRBJ1-2; 12 nucleotides agree with TRBD1. The V segment lost 5 bases and the J segment 4 bases; nucleotides outside the gene matches: 20. The CDR3 runs 20 residues. Looked up from germline, CDR1 is SGHNT and CDR2 is YENEEA.

The chain is built from TRBV6-5 and TRBJ1-2; a weak D match, TRBD1 (6 bases). Between the trimmed V and J ends, which lost 7 bases and 4 bases, there was a span of 13 bases. The CDR3 extends over 13 amino acids. The germline gives CDR1 MNHEY, CDR2 SVGAGI. Written as DNA, the CDR3 is TGTGCCAGCACCCCAGGACAGTCCTATGGCTACACCTTC. Protein product: CASTPGQSYGYTF.

This clone was observed once. The V call is TRBV7-3, the J call TRBJ2-6, with 13 bases that match TRBD2. The CDR3 is 20 amino acids. Trimming removed 5 bases from V and 4 bases from J; junction bases left unmatched: 14. Germline CDR1 is SGHTA and CDR2 is FQGTGA. CDR3 region: CASSLAGAGLAGAGANVLTF. The DNA of the CDR3 is TGTGCCAGCAGCCTAGCGGGGGCCGGACTAGCGGGAGCAGGGGCCAACGTCCTGACTTTC. Looking up the rest from reference TRBV7-3 and TRBJ2-6 gives the full variable domain: GAGVSQTPSNKVTEKGKYVELRCDPISGHTALYWYRQSLGQGPEFLIYFQGTGAADDSGLPNDRFFAVRPEGSVSTLKIQRTERGDSAVYLCASSLAGAGLAGAGANVLTFGAGSRLTVL.

The genes are TRBV5-6 and TRBJ1-6, with 7 bases matching TRBD1. The CDR3 spans 13 residues. V shed 7 bases, J shed 5 bases, and the junction held 3 bases outside the gene matches. Per germline, CDR1 SGHDT and CDR2 YYEEEE. CDR3 DNA: TGTGCCAGCGGACAGGCCCATAATTCACCCCTCCACTTT. Protein sequence: CASGQAHNSPLHF.

This clone has just a few counts. The chain joins TRBV7-3 to TRBJ2-5; 7 nucleotides align to TRBD1. The germline V gene has CDR1 SGHTA and CDR2 FQGTGA. V dropped 2 bases and J dropped 4; count of bases not matched to a gene: 7. The CDR3 loop spans 15 amino acids. CDR3 in DNA: TGTGCCAGCAGCTTATGGGCGAGGGACAGAGAGACCCAGTACTTC. Protein: CASSLWARDRETQYF.

This rearrangement joins TRBV6-6 to TRBJ2-7, with D possibly matching TRBD2 (7 bases). V lost 1 base and J lost 5, with 18 bases in between. Germline lookup yields CDR1 MNHNY and CDR2 SVGAGI (reference sequence). The CDR3 extends over 16 amino acids. The chain's CDR3 is CASSYLGGGYVHEQYF. CDR3 in DNA: TGTGCCAGCAGTTACTTAGGGGGAGGGTACGTCCACGAGCAGTACTTC.

The rearrangement uses TRBV19 and TRBJ2-7; no definite D call. V gave up 5 bases and J gave up 0 bases, with 11 bases separating them. CDR3 length: 14 amino acids. Germline V gene sequence: CDR1 LNHDA, CDR2 SQIVND (reference sequence). The CDR3 loop reads CASSQARFSYEQYF. CDR3 sequence (DNA): TGTGCCAGTAGTCAGGCCAGATTCTCCTACGAGCAGTACTTC.

The rearrangement links TRBV6-5 to TRBJ2-2; TRBD2 matches 7 bases. Germline V gives CDR1 MNHEY, CDR2 SVGAGI. The ends lost 8 bases at V and 6 bases at J; junction bases unmatched: 3. The CDR3 sequence is 12 residues long. Here the CDR3 DNA reads TGTGCCAGCCGGGAGGTCTCCGGGGAGCTGTTTTTT. It codes for CASREVSGELFF.

The chain recombines TRBV3-1 (or the pseudogene TRBV3-2) with TRBJ2-3, with D maybe TRBD2 (5 bases). V was cut by 0 bases and J by 3 bases, with 13 bases left in between. Germline assignment: CDR1 LGHDT and CDR2 YNNKEL (reference sequence). The CDR3 extends over 16 amino acids. CDR3: CASSQDSPGRTDTQYF. The CDR3 DNA follows: TGTGCCAGCAGCCAAGATTCCCCGGGAAGGACAGATACGCAGTATTTT.

This chain joins TRBV9 and TRBJ1-6; 8 positions agree with TRBD1. Germline V lookup: CDR1 SGDLS, CDR2 YYNGEE. V was pared by 4 bases and J by 8 bases, with 5 bases of the junction left unmatched. The CDR3 runs to 14 residues. CDR3 amino acids: CASSTGGPDSPLHF. DNA of the CDR3: TGTGCCAGCAGCACAGGGGGGCCGGATTCACCCCTCCACTTT.

This clone came up once. The rearrangement joins TRBV3-1 (or the pseudogene TRBV3-2) to TRBJ2-1; D uncertain. Germline V gene sequence: CDR1 LGHDT, CDR2 YNNKEL (reference sequence). V was shortened by 4 bases and J by 5 bases, with 18 bases between the two germline ends. This CDR3 has 16 residues. In DNA form, the CDR3 reads TGTGCCAGCAGCCCCCCCCCAGGTACCCGAGACAATGAGCAGTTCTTC. As protein: CASSPPPGTRDNEQFF.

The chain's CDR3 is CASSEGPQLGETQYF. The DNA for the CDR3 is TGTGCCAGCAGTGAAGGGCCCCAGCTCGGGGAGACCCAGTACTTC. The chain links TRBV6-1 to TRBJ2-5, with D hard to call. Germline CDR1 reads MNHNS; CDR2 reads SASEGT. Trimming took 1 base from V and 5 from J, leaving 14 bases between them. This CDR3 is 15 amino acids long.

The V call is TRBV10-2, the J call TRBJ1-4; maybe TRBD1 (5 bases). CDR3 length equals 13 residues. V shed 11 bases and J shed 8 bases, with 18 bases lying between them. The germline gives CDR1 WSHSY, CDR2 SAAADI. The CDR3 is CAVQGGVGEKLFF. CDR3 DNA: TGCGCCGTCCAGGGTGGCGTTGGAGAAAAACTGTTTTTT.